This T cell receptor (beta chain) was recorded in a study of radiotherapy plus CTLA-4 blockade in lung cancer. Across the whole study: An objective response was seen in 18% of patients, and disease control in less than 35%.

Germline-derived CDR1 and CDR2 are SGHTA and FQGNSA. The CDR3 length is 13 residues. V shed 7 bases and J shed 7 bases, with 14 bases lying between them. Repertoires were generated with immunoSEQ multiplex PCR, while TCRdb's copy carries only in-frame clones and drops some. There are tens of thousands of clones in the sample; under 85% occur only once, and just over 14% lies in the top ten. The sample in question was peripheral blood, obtained from a patient treated with radiotherapy plus ipilimumab. The chain has TRBV7-2 and TRBJ1-5; D ambiguous. The sequence came from a human donor with non-small cell lung cancer that progressed on radiotherapy plus ipilimumab. This chain's CDR3 is CASTSRSGQPQHF. CDR3 nucleotide sequence: TGTGCCAGCACCTCCCGATCCGGCCAGCCCCAGCATTTT.